Shown below are 22 T cell receptor beta chains from a single sample sequenced in a study of cytomegalovirus exposure and HLA in healthy donors. PCR primers comprised 60 Vbeta and 13 Jbeta primers. Produced via immunoSEQ multiplex PCR; TCRdb's table is partial and in-frame only. In the table there are about 130,000 clones, around 78% of which are singletons. The sequenced material came from PBMCs. The source of these receptors is a woman in her 50s in good health and CMV-seronegative.

The chain has TRBV25-1 and TRBJ2-7; D is perhaps TRBD1 (6 bases). Between the trimmed V and J ends, which lost 3 bases and 3 bases, there was a span of 9 bases. Germline loops: CDR1 MGHDK, CDR2 SYGVNS. The CDR3 has 13 residues. CDR3 amino acids: CASSDHRVYEQYF. The CDR3 region has the DNA TGTGCCAGCAGTGACCACAGGGTCTACGAGCAGTACTTC.

The V gene is TRBV27, the J gene TRBJ1-4, with D perhaps TRBD1 (5 bases). Germline V gene lookup returns CDR1 MNHEY and CDR2 SMNVEV (reference sequence). V dropped 6 bases and J dropped 0 bases, with 20 bases sitting between them. The CDR3 has 18 amino acids. CDR3 residues: CASRNLDGGSATNEKLFF. In DNA form, the CDR3 reads TGTGCCAGCAGGAACCTAGACGGGGGAAGCGCAACTAATGAAAAACTGTTTTTT.

There are a few counts of this clone. The chain carries TRBV4-2 and TRBJ1-1; no clear D. V was cut by 0 bases and J by 1 base, with 9 bases left in between. Per the germline V gene, CDR1 is LGHNA and CDR2 is YNFKEQ. The CDR3 is 15 residues long. This CDR3 reads CASSQDARGNTEAFF. DNA for the CDR3: TGTGCCAGCAGCCAAGATGCCCGAGGGAACACTGAAGCTTTCTTT.

The V and J genes are TRBV29-1 and TRBJ2-3, with TRBD1 matching over 8 bases. Germline assignment: CDR1 SQVTM and CDR2 ANQGSEA. CDR3 size: 14 residues. Germline trimming cut 8 bases from V and 1 base from J; bases unmatched to any gene: 8. The CDR3 spells CSLGQGSRTDTQYF. The CDR3 DNA reads as TGCAGCCTCGGACAGGGTTCCCGCACAGATACGCAGTATTTT.

The table lists this clone with a count of one. The chain employs TRBV7-9 and TRBJ2-7, with 11 bases identical to TRBD1. The CDR3 loop spans 16 amino acids. Per germline, CDR1 SEHNR and CDR2 FQNEAQ (reference sequence). Trimming cost V 3 bases and J 3 bases; bases outside gene matches: 7. DNA for the CDR3: TGTGCCAGCAGCTTGAAGCCGGGACAGGGGGACTACGAGCAGTACTTC. This codes for CASSLKPGQGDYEQYF. Variable domain in full (rest from reference TRBV7-9 and TRBJ2-7): DTGVSQNPRHKITKRGQNVTFRCDPISEHNRLYWYRQTLGQGPEFLTYFQNEAQLEKSRLLSDRFSAERPKGSFSTLEIQRTEQGDSAMYLCASSLKPGQGDYEQYFGPGTRLTVT.

This clone was seen a handful of times. V and J are TRBV11-3 and TRBJ1-2, with 7 bases fitting TRBD1. The CDR3 length is 13 residues. Losses at the gene ends were 0 bases for V and 10 bases for J; bases not matched to a gene: 5. Germline V lookup: CDR1 SGHNT, CDR2 YENEEA. CDR3 in DNA: TGTGCCAGCAGCTTAGAGGGACAGTCCACCTACACCTTC. Translating gives CASSLEGQSTYTF. The complete variable domain, with remaining parts taken from reference TRBV11-3 and TRBJ1-2, reads EAGVVQSPRYKIIEKKQPVAFWCNPISGHNTLYWYLQNLGQGPELLIRYENEEAVDDSQLPKDRFSAERLKGVDSTLKIQPAELGDSAVYLCASSLEGQSTYTFGSGTRLTVV.

V usage is TRBV28 and J usage is TRBJ2-1; TRBD2 agrees at 11 bases. The CDR3 contains 16 residues. The V gene's germline CDR1 is MDHEN and CDR2 SYDVKM. V was clipped by 3 bases and J by 7 bases; unmatched bases: 8. The CDR3 DNA follows: TGTGCCAGCAGTTTCTTACTAGCGGGAGAGGTGAATGAGCAGTTCTTC. Protein: CASSFLLAGEVNEQFF.

There are a few counts of this clone. The V gene is TRBV6-5, the J gene TRBJ2-6; a possible D gene is TRBD1 (6 bases). CDR3 length equals 15 residues. Trimming took 6 bases from V and 4 from J, leaving 13 bases between them. CDR1 and CDR2 (germline): MNHEY, SVGAGI. As DNA, the CDR3 is TGTGCCAGCAGAGCCAGGGGATCCGGGGCCAACGTCCTGACTTTC. Protein product: CASRARGSGANVLTF.

This rearrangement joins TRBV5-5 to TRBJ2-5; D perhaps matches TRBD1 (6 bases). Germline CDR1 and CDR2: SGHKS and YYEKEE (reference sequence). The CDR3 sequence is 16 residues long. Trimming removed 4 bases at V and 0 bases at J, with 16 bases between. CDR3 sequence: CASSASGRGYQETQYF. DNA of the CDR3: TGTGCCAGCAGCGCTTCGGGAAGGGGGTACCAAGAGACCCAGTACTTC.

J is TRBJ2-3 and V is TRBV28; 9 bases fit TRBD1. Germline V gene lookup returns CDR1 MDHEN and CDR2 SYDVKM. The CDR3 loop spans 15 amino acids. The ends lost 7 bases at V and 5 bases at J; junction bases unmatched: 10. CDR3: CASIGTGTLVDTQYF. CDR3 coding DNA: TGTGCCAGCATCGGGACAGGGACGTTAGTAGATACGCAGTATTTT.

CDR3 residues: CASIKPDRGNSPLHF. The CDR3, as DNA: TGTGCCAGCATAAAACCGGACAGGGGTAATTCACCCCTCCACTTT. This sequence joins TRBV28 and TRBJ1-6; the match to TRBD1 covers 9 bases. Unmatched junction bases numbered 7, after V lost 7 bases and J lost 6 bases. The CDR3 is 15 residues long. The germline V gene has CDR1 MDHEN and CDR2 SYDVKM.

The CDR3 is CASSPPESGGAGGYTF. CDR3 bases: TGTGCCAGCAGCCCGCCAGAGAGTGGGGGCGCGGGTGGCTACACCTTC. The gene calls are TRBV5-6 and TRBJ1-2; perhaps TRBD1 as D (6 bases). The germline CDR1 and CDR2 sequences are SGHDT and YYEEEE. This CDR3 spans 16 amino acids. V was shortened by 4 bases and J by 7 bases, with 23 bases between the two germline ends.

The chain couples TRBV7-9 to TRBJ2-5; 8 nucleotides align to TRBD1. CDR1 is SEHNR and CDR2 is FQNEAQ in the germline V gene (reference sequence). V dropped 1 base and J dropped 11; count of bases not matched to a gene: 9. The CDR3 length is 14 residues. The CDR3 sequence: CASSLETGVSEQYF. CDR3 nucleotide sequence: TGTGCCAGCAGCTTAGAGACAGGGGTCTCGGAGCAGTACTTC.

The chain carries TRBV7-9 and TRBJ2-3; tentatively, D is TRBD2 (6 bases). The germline V and J ends were trimmed by 4 bases and 0 bases, with 11 bases remaining between them. CDR3 length: 15 residues. Looked up from germline, CDR1 is SEHNR and CDR2 is FQNEAQ (reference sequence). CDR3 in amino acids: CASSSGLTSTDTQYF. The CDR3 nucleotides read TGTGCCAGCAGCTCCGGACTAACTAGCACAGATACGCAGTATTTT.

This chain uses TRBV18 with TRBJ1-1; perhaps TRBD1 as D (5 bases). Germline V gene lookup returns CDR1 KGHSH and CDR2 LQKENI. The V end was cut by 3 bases, the J end by 2 bases, with 16 bases between. The CDR3 is 16 amino acids. CDR3 coding DNA: TGTGCCAGCTCACCTAGCGCACTGGGGGGAAACACTGAAGCTTTCTTT. This sequence encodes CASSPSALGGNTEAFF.

The V and J genes are TRBV27 and TRBJ2-7; TRBD1 aligns across 8 bases. Germline V gene lookup returns CDR1 MNHEY and CDR2 SMNVEV (reference sequence). V lost 1 base and J lost 5; bases outside the gene matches: 7. There are 15 residues in the CDR3. Written as DNA, the CDR3 is TGTGCCAGCAGTTTATTAGGCACAGGGGGTGACGAGCAGTACTTC. Amino acid sequence: CASSLLGTGGDEQYF.

This chain uses TRBV4-2 with TRBJ2-5; TRBD1 aligns across 10 bases. The germline V gene encodes CDR1 LGHNA and CDR2 YNFKEQ. This CDR3 comprises 16 residues. V lost 4 bases and J lost 0; bases outside the gene matches: 5. CDR3 nucleotide sequence: TGTGCCAGCAGCCCGGGACAGGGGATGGACCAAGAGACCCAGTACTTC. The encoded protein is CASSPGQGMDQETQYF.

The V call is TRBV4-1, the J call TRBJ2-7; TRBD1 is a possible D gene (5 bases). Germline CDR1 is MGHRA and CDR2 is YSYEKL. The CDR3 length is 15 residues. Trimming pared 5 bases from V and 0 bases from J, leaving 14 bases between. This chain's CDR3 is CASSSPRGASYEQYF. As DNA, the CDR3 is TGCGCCAGCAGCTCACCTCGTGGGGCCTCCTACGAGCAGTACTTC.

This chain uses TRBV12-5 with TRBJ2-3; tentatively, D is TRBD1 (7 bases). The CDR3 covers 16 residues. Germline V gives CDR1 LGHNT, CDR2 FRNRAP. V lost 4 bases and J lost 4, with 18 bases in between. The CDR3 reads CASGWGVDRRADTQYF. CDR3 in DNA: TGTGCTAGTGGTTGGGGGGTGGACAGGCGCGCAGATACGCAGTATTTT.

This clone is a singleton in its sample. The chain uses TRBV30 and TRBJ1-1, with D tentatively TRBD1 (5 bases). The germline V and J ends were trimmed by 2 bases and 2 bases, with 21 bases remaining between them. The CDR3 length is 17 residues. Germline V lookup: CDR1 GTSNPN, CDR2 SVGIG (reference sequence). The CDR3 DNA reads TGTGCCTGGAGTCCCATTGACAGAAAATACTCTAACACTGAAGCTTTCTTT. This gives the protein CAWSPIDRKYSNTEAFF.

This chain joins TRBV18 and TRBJ2-3; TRBD2 agrees at 10 bases. Trimming took 1 base from V and 0 from J; bases not matched to a gene: 7. This CDR3 comprises 18 residues. Germline lookup yields CDR1 KGHSH and CDR2 LQKENI. The CDR3: CASSPQGPGLASTDTQYF. The DNA of the CDR3 is TGTGCCAGCTCACCACAGGGTCCGGGACTAGCGAGCACAGATACGCAGTATTTT.

This clone was observed once. The chain has TRBV28 and TRBJ2-7; D remains ambiguous. The CDR3 loop spans 14 amino acids. Germline loops: CDR1 MDHEN, CDR2 SYDVKM. Trimming removed 3 bases from V and 2 bases from J, with 11 bases in between. CDR3 amino acids: CASSFLTPAYEQYF. The CDR3 DNA reads TGTGCCAGCAGTTTTCTGACACCTGCCTACGAGCAGTACTTC. The variable domain in full, with the rest retrieved from reference TRBV28 and TRBJ2-7, is DVKVTQSSRYLVKRTGEKVFLECVQDMDHENMFWYRQDPGLGLRLIYFSYDVKMKEKGDIPEGYSVSREKKERFSLILESASTNQTSMYLCASSFLTPAYEQYFGPGTRLTVT.